Presented here are 16 T cell receptor beta chains from one specimen sequenced in a study of early T cells in non-severe SARS-CoV-2 infection. In TCRdb, the 5' RACE reads were re-called with MiXCR into one record per CDR3 protein. The data contain about 84,000 distinct CDR3 sequences, 12% of them singletons. The specimen was whole blood. The receptors shown here come from an adult who was a healthcare worker with PCR-confirmed SARS-CoV-2 infection or an uninfected control (not recorded which).

This clonotype was recorded a few times. The chain joins TRBV30 to TRBJ1-4; TRBD1 aligns across 11 bases. CDR3 size: 16 residues. Germline loops: CDR1 GTSNPN, CDR2 SVGIG (reference sequence). Losses at the gene ends were 4 bases for V and 7 bases for J; bases not matched to a gene: 11. CDR3 residues: CAWTPRDRGKTEKLFF. As DNA, the CDR3 is TGTGCCTGGACCCCCCGGGACAGGGGGAAGACTGAAAAACTGTTTTTT.

This clonotype was counted only a few times. The J gene is TRBJ1-4, the V gene TRBV2; 8 bases match TRBD1. J was trimmed by 8 bases and V by 11 bases; bases with no gene match: 10. Germline values: CDR1 SNHLY, CDR2 FYNNEI. This CDR3 has 13 residues. The CDR3 region is CASRQTGVEKLFF. The CDR3 nucleotides are TGTGCCTCCCGACAGACAGGGGTGGAAAAACTGTTTTTT.

A few counts support this clonotype. This sequence joins TRBV7-2 and TRBJ2-7; no firm D call. The CDR3 extends over 11 amino acids. Germline values: CDR1 SGHTA, CDR2 FQGNSA. V was pared by 7 bases and J by 1 base, with 5 bases between. Here the CDR3 reads CASTSSYEQYF. As DNA, the CDR3 is TGTGCCAGCACCTCGTCCTACGAGCAGTACTTC.

The genes are TRBV12-3 or TRBV12-4 and TRBJ2-1; 7 bases align to TRBD1. V lost 3 bases and J lost 7; bases outside the gene matches: 3. The CDR3 is 13 residues long. CDR3 DNA sequence: TGTGCCAGCAGTTTTCGGGACAGAAATGAGCAGTTCTTC. Residues: CASSFRDRNEQFF.

This clonotype was observed at least ten times. The chain's CDR3 is CASSERAGTGGTDTQYF. The CDR3 DNA is TGCGCCAGCAGTGAGCGGGCCGGGACAGGGGGTACAGATACGCAGTATTTT. The chain carries TRBV10-2 and TRBJ2-3, with 11 nucleotides matching TRBD1. The V segment lost 2 bases and the J segment 3 bases; nucleotides outside the gene matches: 7. The CDR3 consists of 17 residues. Germline values: CDR1 WSHSY, CDR2 SAAADI.

This clonotype was counted at least ten times. The chain employs TRBV6-6 and TRBJ2-4; 8 nucleotides line up with TRBD1. This CDR3 is built from 14 residues. Trimming at V came to 7 bases and at J to 0 bases, leaving 2 bases not matched to a gene. Per the germline V gene, CDR1 is MNHNY and CDR2 is SVGAGI (reference sequence). CDR3 bases: TGTGCCAGCACCACAGGGGGAGCCAAAAACATTCAGTACTTC. Protein: CASTTGGAKNIQYF.

This clonotype was detected a few times. Here the CDR3 reads CASSVQPGTGWGTQYF. The CDR3 nucleotides read TGTGCCAGCAGTGTTCAACCGGGGACTGGGTGGGGTACGCAGTATTTT. This rearrangement joins TRBV2 to TRBJ2-3; D might be TRBD2 (6 bases). The germline V and J ends were trimmed by 4 bases and 8 bases, with 22 bases remaining between them. The CDR3 loop spans 16 amino acids. Germline CDR1 is SNHLY and CDR2 is FYNNEI.

This clonotype was picked up many times. The chain joins TRBV6-2 or TRBV6-3 to TRBJ2-6; D remains unclear. Per germline, CDR1 MNHEY and CDR2 SVGEGT. The CDR3 runs to 13 residues. V was clipped by 8 bases and J by 4 bases, with 9 bases between them. CDR3 sequence: CASGEPGANVLTF. CDR3 nucleotides: TGTGCCAGCGGGGAACCGGGGGCCAACGTCCTGACTTTC.

There are many counts of this clonotype. The genes are TRBV9 and TRBJ1-1; D is unresolved. The CDR3 is made up of 15 amino acids. Germline V gene lookup returns CDR1 SGDLS and CDR2 YYNGEE. V was shortened by 0 bases and J by 2 bases, with 11 bases between the two germline ends. The CDR3 is CASSVGGSHNTEAFF. The CDR3 DNA reads TGTGCCAGCAGCGTAGGAGGCAGCCATAACACTGAAGCTTTCTTT.

V usage is TRBV6-5 and J usage is TRBJ1-1; tentatively, D is TRBD1 (6 bases). The V end lost 5 bases, the J end lost 4 bases, and 14 bases lay between the germline ends. The length of the CDR3 is 14 residues. Per the germline V gene, CDR1 is MNHEY and CDR2 is SVGAGI. CDR3 sequence: CASSPLQGATEAFF. The CDR3 DNA follows: TGTGCCAGCAGTCCTTTACAGGGAGCCACTGAAGCTTTCTTT.

The chain recombines TRBV3-1 with TRBJ1-3; 7 bases match TRBD1. The CDR3 spans 16 residues. V lost 4 bases to trimming and J lost 4 bases; unmatched junction nucleotides: 10. Germline values: CDR1 LGHDT, CDR2 YNNKEL (reference sequence). The CDR3 reads CASSPAFRDRGNTIYF. The CDR3 DNA is TGTGCCAGCAGCCCAGCATTCCGGGACAGAGGAAACACCATATATTTT.

In its sample, this clonotype was seen many times. The V call is TRBV20-1, the J call TRBJ1-5; D is ambiguous. Germline V lookup: CDR1 DFQATT, CDR2 SNEGSKA (reference sequence). CDR3 size: 13 residues. The V end lost 1 base, the J end lost 4 bases, and 8 bases lay between the germline ends. The CDR3 region has the DNA TGCAGTGCTAGAGCTGATGGGAATCAGCCCCAGCATTTT. Translation: CSARADGNQPQHF.

This clonotype was picked up many times. The CDR3 is CASSVGQIYEQYF. The CDR3 nucleotides read TGCGCCAGCAGCGTCGGACAGATCTACGAGCAGTACTTC. The V and J genes are TRBV5-1 and TRBJ2-7, with D perhaps matching TRBD1 (6 bases). V lost 4 bases and J lost 3, with 11 bases in between. CDR1 is SGHRS and CDR2 is YFSETQ in the germline V gene. There are 13 residues in the CDR3. Together with reference TRBV5-1 and TRBJ2-7, the CDR3 gives the full variable domain: KAGVTQTPRYLIKTRGQQVTLSCSPISGHRSVSWYQQTPGQGLQFLFEYFSETQRNKGNFPGRFSGRQFSNSRSEMNVSTLELGDSALYLCASSVGQIYEQYFGPGTRLTVT.

This clonotype was observed at least ten times. This rearrangement joins TRBV6-1 to TRBJ2-1; D not resolved. Per germline, CDR1 MNHNS and CDR2 SASEGT. V was clipped by 2 bases and J by 4 bases, with 3 bases between them. This CDR3 is 12 amino acids long. This CDR3 is CASSEMYNEQFF. Written as DNA, the CDR3 is TGTGCCAGCAGTGAAATGTACAATGAGCAGTTCTTC.

The J gene is TRBJ1-4, the V gene TRBV20-1; no firm D call. The CDR3 totals 15 residues. Germline CDR1 and CDR2: DFQATT and SNEGSKA (reference sequence). The ends were cut back, 5 bases at V and 3 bases at J, with 16 bases in the middle. As DNA, the CDR3 is TGCAGTGCTCTCCGGGCCTGGATCTCTAATGAAAAACTGTTTTTT. Translating it yields CSALRAWISNEKLFF.

The V and J genes are TRBV5-6 and TRBJ1-2, with no clear D. Germline V lookup: CDR1 SGHDT, CDR2 YYEEEE. The CDR3 length is 14 residues. Trimming shortened V by 4 bases and J by 4 bases, and 14 bases separated the two germline ends. CDR3 residues: CASSPVAGRYGYTF. CDR3 nucleotide sequence: TGTGCCAGCAGCCCCGTAGCGGGTCGCTATGGCTACACCTTC.